This TCR beta chain was captured in a study of blood T cell repertoires in COVID-19. The wider study: Samples taken during acute and convalescent COVID-19 were collected in the United States, Italy and Spain.

This CDR3 spans 14 amino acids. V was pared by 3 bases and J by 4 bases, with 12 bases between. In germline, CDR1 is SNHLY, CDR2 FYNNEI. Original processing methods: Amplification of reference gene primers provided the estimated nucleated cell counts. Clones were sequenced by immunoSEQ multiplex PCR, and TCRdb holds only the in-frame ones, with some missing. Clonal size and the V and J genes are those of that table, whereas D and trimming came from the DNA. The sample records around 300,000 clones, approximately 90% being singletons. This TCR was recovered from a woman between 50 and 59 years old with COVID-19, enrolled during active disease. The specimen sequenced was peripheral blood. This chain connects TRBV2 to TRBJ1-1; D not resolved. The CDR3: CASSEEGIGTEAFF. Written as DNA, the CDR3 is TGTGCCAGCAGTGAGGAGGGTATCGGCACTGAAGCTTTCTTT. The entire variable domain, with the rest obtained from reference TRBV2 and TRBJ1-1, is as follows: EPEVTQTPSHQVTQMGQEVILRCVPISNHLYFYWYRQILGQKVEFLVSFYNNEISEKSEIFDDQFSVERPDGSNFTLKIRSTKLEDSAMYFCASSEEGIGTEAFFGQGTRLTVV.